The source of this TCR beta chain is a study of graft-versus-host responses after intestinal transplantation. Study summary: Those transplanted obtained multivisceral, liver-intestinal, or isolated intestinal grafts. Once they had received anti-thymocyte globulin induction, all recipients took tacrolimus and steroids for around three years. General study points: Peak circulating GvH clone levels tracked with early post-transplant HvG declines. Detection of GvH clones occurred in recipient marrow, and some had their first appearance in ileum or blood.

The CDR3 consists of 15 residues. V lost 7 bases, J lost 3 bases, and 10 bases stayed unmatched. Germline loops: CDR1 LNHDA, CDR2 SQIVND (reference sequence). The repertoire was sequenced with immunoSEQ multiplex PCR; TCRdb's copy has only in-frame clones and lacks some. The table shows under 100,000 clones, with approximately 92% occurring only once. As to this clone: The antigen is undetermined.

Sequencing used PBMCs, obtained about 450 days after intestinal transplant. The source of this sequence is a human patient who received an intestinal transplant, so some T cells may come from the graft donor. This rearrangement joins TRBV19 to TRBJ2-3; 7 nucleotides agree with TRBD1. The DNA of the CDR3 is TGTGCCAGTAAAGGTGACAGGGCCGTAACAGATACGCAGTATTTT. This translates into CASKGDRAVTDTQYF.